The entry that follows covers one T cell receptor beta chain sequence. Its antigen remains undetermined. Base qualities are not at hand, and no much larger clone is one base apart. This specimen comes from a study of blood T cell repertoires in COVID-19 (dated by TCRdb to the early 2020s). About the study as a whole: Samples from collaborators originated in the United States, Italy and Spain and spanned both the acute and convalescent phases of COVID-19. The prospective study material was composed of cDNA or gDNA derived from T cells, B-cell-depleted T cells, or PBMCs. Deeply sampled blood TCRbeta repertoires from subjects exposed to, actively infected with, or recovered from COVID-19 were included in the dataset. The repertoires were made available in a free public database intended to serve as a resource for research on the immune response to SARS-CoV-2. Samples came from the ongoing ImmuneRACE study (first 160 participants) plus 1,254 subjects from 6 global collaborators. The sample metadata nearly always contained a de-identified subject ID, COVID-19 status, age in years and sex. Where available, HLA class I and class II types were taken from metadata supplied by the sample provider and were not determined by assay-based typing.

TCRbeta CDR3 regions were amplified from genomic DNA by means of the immunoSEQ Assay, a bias-controlled multiplex PCR. On the study's bioinformatics: The number of nucleated cells in each sample was estimated from the amplification of reference gene primers within the assay. To quantify the absolute abundance of each unique TCRbeta CDR3 rearrangement, sequence reads were collapsed and filtered. For each sample, productive Simpson clonality was calculated by taking the square root of Simpson's diversity index across productive rearrangements. Entries here come from immuneACCESS through TCRdb and include only in-frame sequences with V and J called. Some clones fail to appear in such tables; in the studies checked, an unresolved V gene covers under half of the shortfall, and the cause of the remainder is unknown. The DNA gave D and trimming, while V, J and clone size come from that table. In this sample the table shows under 65,000 clones, about 90% of which occur a single time. Over 1.2% of the sample goes to the ten largest clones.

The collaborating institutions used their own protocols to collect whole blood in K2EDTA tubes. Collaborator samples were shipped for TCRbeta analysis as frozen whole blood, isolated PBMCs, or DNA extracted from either sample type. What the work shows at the level of the full study, not this receptor alone: How much clinical and demographic metadata was included differed by source and by participant, and the metadata was provided uncurated.

V has 7 bases trimmed and J has 4 bases trimmed; junction bases matching no gene number 6. The CDR3 numbers 12 residues from cysteine through phenylalanine. The read is trimmed to its CDR3 DNA, 36 bases read in frame from base 1. Taken from the germline V gene (reference sequence), the CDR1 and CDR2 loops are GTSNPN and SVGIG. The sequence came from a man aged 55-75 years with acute or convalescent COVID-19. The rearrangement joined TRBV30 to TRBJ2-7; the junction holds 8 bases that match TRBD1. The specimen sequenced was peripheral blood. The bases read TGTGCCTACAATACAGGGGGGTACGAGCAGTACTTC. This sequence encodes CAYNTGGYEQYF.